One sample yielded the 26 T cell receptor beta chains listed below, sequenced in a study of shared clonotypes between healthy human individuals. Using immunoSEQ multiplex PCR, the repertoire was profiled, and TCRdb retains in-frame clones only, with some absent. Seen here are roughly 2 million clones, 95% observed once, and the top ten hold around 0.13%. Input material: naive CD4+ T cells sorted from blood. Subset defined: CD45RA+ positively selected. The receptors derive from a man between 18 and 35 years old in good health.

The chain has TRBV9 and TRBJ1-1; D remains ambiguous. Germline CDR1 and CDR2: SGDLS and YYNGEE. CDR3 length equals 13 residues. The ends were cut back, 0 bases at V and 7 bases at J, with 10 bases in the middle. CDR3 amino acids: CASSVVLMGEAFF. Here the CDR3 DNA reads TGTGCCAGCAGCGTAGTTTTAATGGGTGAAGCTTTCTTT.

The chain is built from TRBV2 and TRBJ2-2; 10 bases match TRBD2. CDR3 length: 15 residues. Germline V lookup: CDR1 SNHLY, CDR2 FYNNEI. The trim removed 2 bases at V and 6 bases at J, leaving 3 bases unmatched. The CDR3 bases are TGTGCCAGCAGTGAACTAGCGGGAGTGTCCGGGGAGCTGTTTTTT. The encoded protein is CASSELAGVSGELFF.

The rearrangement uses TRBV13 and TRBJ2-3; TRBD2 aligns across 12 bases. Looked up from germline, CDR1 is PRHDT and CDR2 is FYEKMQ (reference sequence). V trimming: 3 bases; J trimming: 3 bases; junction bases outside the gene matches: 10. The CDR3 has 18 residues. The DNA of the CDR3 is TGTGCCAGCAGCTTTAGCAGGCGACTAGCGGGAGTGACAGATACGCAGTATTTT. It specifies CASSFSRRLAGVTDTQYF.

As DNA, the CDR3 is TGTGCCAGCAGTTACCCCGGGACTTTGGGCGAGCAGTACTTC. Its protein is CASSYPGTLGEQYF. J is TRBJ2-7 and V is TRBV6-6; D is perhaps TRBD2 (6 bases). The CDR3 has 14 residues. The V gene's germline CDR1 is MNHNY and CDR2 SVGAGI (reference sequence). Trimming took off 2 bases at V and 6 bases at J, with 14 bases between the two ends.

This chain joins TRBV30 and TRBJ1-3; no clear D. CDR1 and CDR2 (germline): GTSNPN, SVGIG (reference sequence). The CDR3 length is 17 residues. Trimming took off 3 bases at V and 4 bases at J, with 22 bases between the two ends. The CDR3 is CAWSSNIQKKGGNTIYF. The CDR3 region has the DNA TGTGCCTGGAGCAGCAATATACAGAAGAAAGGAGGAAACACCATATATTTT.

The chain joins TRBV11-1 to TRBJ2-7; 9 bases line up with TRBD2. V lost 2 bases and J lost 4; bases outside the gene matches: 6. Germline CDR1 is SGHAT and CDR2 is FQDESV (reference sequence). The CDR3 has 15 residues. The DNA of the CDR3 is TGTGCCAGCAGCTTACTAGCGGGGATACGATACGAGCAGTACTTC. Its translation: CASSLLAGIRYEQYF. The full variable domain, with the rest looked up from reference TRBV11-1 and TRBJ2-7, is EAEVAQSPRYKITEKSQAVAFWCDPISGHATLYWYRQILGQGPELLVQFQDESVVDDSQLPKDRFSAERLKGVDSTLKIQPAELGDSAMYLCASSLLAGIRYEQYFGPGTRLTVT.

This sequence joins TRBV19 and TRBJ2-2, with TRBD2 matching 16 bases. The germline V gene encodes CDR1 LNHDA and CDR2 SQIVND (reference sequence). This CDR3 region has 17 residues. Trimming at V came to 10 bases and at J to 8 bases, leaving 13 bases not matched to a gene. Here the CDR3 reads CATTGLAGGKRSGELFF. In DNA, the CDR3 is TGTGCCACCACGGGACTAGCGGGAGGGAAAAGATCTGGGGAGCTGTTTTTT.

The V call is TRBV7-3, the J call TRBJ1-2, with 7 bases lining up with TRBD1. Trimming removed 2 bases from V and 6 bases from J; junction bases left unmatched: 9. Per the germline V gene, CDR1 is SGHTA and CDR2 is FQGTGA. This CDR3 region has 15 residues. CDR3: CASSLSPTGVNGYTF. CDR3 DNA: TGTGCCAGCAGCTTATCCCCTACAGGGGTGAATGGCTACACCTTC.

In its sample, this clone was seen once. The chain recombines TRBV10-3 with TRBJ1-6; weak D call: TRBD1 (6 bases). Trimming took 4 bases from V and 2 from J, leaving 15 bases between them. The length of the CDR3 is 17 residues. Germline CDR1 reads ENHRY; CDR2 reads SYGVKD. The CDR3: CAISVGAGKTYNSPLHF. DNA for the CDR3: TGTGCCATCAGTGTGGGGGCAGGGAAGACCTATAATTCACCCCTCCACTTT.

This chain connects TRBV29-1 to TRBJ1-3; the D is unclear. This CDR3 is 13 amino acids long. The germline V and J ends were trimmed by 7 bases and 0 bases, with 10 bases remaining between them. Germline V gives CDR1 SQVTM, CDR2 ANQGSEA. CDR3 region: CSGRAPSGNTIYF. The DNA for the CDR3 is TGCAGCGGACGCGCCCCCTCTGGAAACACCATATATTTT.

The table lists this clone with a few counts. V usage is TRBV7-9 and J usage is TRBJ2-7; 7 positions match TRBD2. The germline CDR1 and CDR2 sequences are SEHNR and FQNEAQ (reference sequence). The V and J ends lost 3 bases and 4 bases, in that order; junction bases with no gene match: 6. The CDR3 has 14 residues. The CDR3 sequence: CASSFDGGSYEQYF. CDR3 nucleotide sequence: TGTGCCAGCAGCTTTGACGGCGGGAGTTACGAGCAGTACTTC.

The chain uses TRBV7-2 and TRBJ2-3; a weak D match, TRBD2 (5 bases). Trimming stripped 2 bases from V and 7 bases from J, with 19 bases between. Germline loops: CDR1 SGHTA, CDR2 FQGNSA. The CDR3 contains 16 residues. CDR3 DNA sequence: TGTGCCAGCAGCTTAAACGGGGTTGGGTTGCGGAATACGCAGTATTTT. Protein: CASSLNGVGLRNTQYF.

The V and J genes are TRBV5-1 and TRBJ2-5, with D unclear. The CDR3 totals 16 residues. Germline CDR1 and CDR2: SGHRS and YFSETQ. V shed 5 bases and J shed 3 bases, with 20 bases lying between them. As DNA, the CDR3 is TGCGCCAGCAGTCCGTACCCAGAACGGATCGAAGAGACCCAGTACTTC. Protein: CASSPYPERIEETQYF.

The V and J genes are TRBV27 and TRBJ2-7, with a weak D call TRBD1 (6 bases). The CDR3 totals 13 residues. Germline lookup yields CDR1 MNHEY and CDR2 SMNVEV (reference sequence). Trimming cost V 8 bases and J 0 bases, with 11 bases left between them. The CDR3 reads CASRRQDSYEQYF. CDR3 DNA sequence: TGTGCCAGCCGTAGACAGGACTCCTACGAGCAGTACTTC.

Worth noting for this clone: Other nucleotide sequences in the sample specify the same CDR3. The chain combines TRBV18 with TRBJ2-7; D gene unclear. The CDR3 is 12 residues long. The germline V gene encodes CDR1 KGHSH and CDR2 LQKENI. V dropped 0 bases and J dropped 4 bases, with 4 bases sitting between them. CDR3 protein: CASSPPGYEQYF. The DNA for the CDR3 is TGTGCCAGCTCACCACCGGGGTACGAGCAGTACTTC.

The chain combines TRBV19 with TRBJ1-3; D possibly corresponds to TRBD1 (6 bases). V lost 7 bases and J lost 0, with 13 bases in between. The germline V gene encodes CDR1 LNHDA and CDR2 SQIVND (reference sequence). This CDR3 has 15 amino acids. The CDR3 loop reads CASMGAASSGNTIYF. CDR3 DNA: TGTGCCAGTATGGGGGCGGCATCCTCTGGAAACACCATATATTTT.

CDR3 in amino acids: CASGPGGTEAFF. CDR3 in DNA: TGTGCTAGTGGCCCCGGGGGGACTGAAGCTTTCTTT. The gene calls are TRBV12-5 and TRBJ1-1; tentative D call: TRBD1 (5 bases). CDR3 length: 12 residues. CDR1 and CDR2 from the germline V gene are LGHNT and FRNRAP. V was pared by 6 bases and J by 5 bases, with 10 bases between.

This chain uses TRBV4-1 with TRBJ1-6, with a possible D match to TRBD1 (6 bases). This CDR3 has 15 amino acids. V lost 0 bases to trimming and J lost 10 bases, with 13 bases between them. The germline V gene has CDR1 MGHRA and CDR2 YSYEKL. The CDR3 region has the DNA TGCGCCAGCAGCCAAGAAGGGGACAAGTCCTCACCCCTCCACTTT. Translated: CASSQEGDKSSPLHF.

This chain connects TRBV6-6 to TRBJ2-1; perhaps TRBD2 as D (6 bases). Germline-derived CDR1 and CDR2 are MNHNY and SVGAGI (reference sequence). CDR3 length equals 14 residues. V was cut by 6 bases and J by 2 bases, with 11 bases left in between. The CDR3 nucleotides are TGTGCCAGCAGGGATAGCGGTACCTACAATGAGCAGTTCTTC. This gives the protein CASRDSGTYNEQFF.

V gene TRBV10-3 combines with J gene TRBJ1-6, with 7 bases identical to TRBD1. This CDR3 is 13 amino acids long. V lost 6 bases, J lost 10 bases, and 6 bases stayed unmatched. Germline CDR1 and CDR2: ENHRY and SYGVKD. The CDR3 nucleotides are TGTGCCATCAGGGGGGACAGAAGCTCACCCCTCCACTTT. Encoded protein: CAIRGDRSSPLHF.

On this clone itself: Other nucleotide sequences from this sample produce the same CDR3. The chain combines TRBV5-1 with TRBJ2-2; D is perhaps TRBD1 (5 bases). Germline V gene sequence: CDR1 SGHRS, CDR2 YFSETQ. V lost 0 bases, J lost 2 bases, and 8 bases lay in between. CDR3 size: 15 residues. The CDR3 spells CASSLEGLNTGELFF. As DNA, the CDR3 is TGCGCCAGCAGCTTGGAGGGGCTCAACACCGGGGAGCTGTTTTTT.

V gene TRBV7-2 combines with J gene TRBJ1-5, with D uncertain. Trimming stripped 1 base from V and 5 bases from J, with 3 bases between. From germline, CDR1 is SGHTA and CDR2 FQGNSA. This CDR3 has 12 amino acids. CDR3 DNA sequence: TGTGCCAGCAGCTTAGTGTATCAGCCCCAGCATTTT. It translates to CASSLVYQPQHF.

The CDR3 sequence: CASSPRDRGDYVRYF. CDR3 in DNA: TGTGCCAGCAGCCCGCGGGACAGGGGGGACTACGTCCGGTACTTC. The chain employs TRBV7-2 and TRBJ2-7; 11 nucleotides align to TRBD1. Germline values: CDR1 SGHTA, CDR2 FQGNSA. The J segment lost 12 bases and the V segment lost 5 bases, leaving 15 bases of the junction unmatched. The CDR3 is 15 amino acids. Full variable domain (rest looked up from reference TRBV7-2 and TRBJ2-7): GAGVSQSPSNKVTEKGKDVELRCDPISGHTALYWYRQSLGQGLEFLIYFQGNSAPDKSGLPSDRFSAERTGGSVSTLTIQRTQQEDSAVYLCASSPRDRGDYVRYFGPGTRLTVT.

V and J are TRBV7-2 and TRBJ2-7; 8 bases are shared with TRBD2. The length of the CDR3 is 16 residues. The J segment lost 0 bases and the V segment lost 6 bases, leaving 10 bases of the junction unmatched. The V gene's germline CDR1 is SGHTA and CDR2 FQGNSA. The DNA for the CDR3 is TGTGCCAGCAGACGACCGGCTAGCGGGCTCTCCTACGAGCAGTACTTC. This sequence encodes CASRRPASGLSYEQYF.

V and J are TRBV5-1 and TRBJ1-2, with 11 bases lining up with TRBD1. The length of the CDR3 is 17 residues. Germline V gene lookup returns CDR1 SGHRS and CDR2 YFSETQ. With 0 bases clipped from V and 6 bases from J, the junction kept 10 bases outside the gene matches. The CDR3 DNA sequence: TGCGCCAGCAGCTTGGGGACAGGGGGCATCTTACTGGATGGCTACACCTTC. Translation gives CASSLGTGGILLDGYTF.

The chain employs TRBV21-1 and TRBJ1-1; the table's D call, TRBD1, has no DNA check behind it. TRBV21-1 is listed as a pseudogene. CDR3 length: 14 residues. CDR3: CASRYGGSYTEAFF. In nucleotides, the CDR3 is TGTGCCAGCAGATATGGGGGCTCCTACACTGAAGCTTTCTTT.